This TCR beta chain was retrieved from a study of blood T cell repertoires in COVID-19. Study summary: Collection of acute and convalescent COVID-19 samples took place in the United States, Italy and Spain.

As handled by the study authors: From reference gene primer amplification, estimates of nucleated cell counts were derived. TCRdb keeps only in-frame clones here, not all; method: immunoSEQ multiplex PCR. From that table come the V and J calls and clone size; the DNA was used to work out D and trimming. The sample lists about 150,000 clones, around 82% occurring once. Germline V lookup: CDR1 LGHNA, CDR2 YNFKEQ. J was trimmed by 6 bases and V by 4 bases; bases with no gene match: 10. This CDR3 is 17 amino acids long. The V gene is TRBV4-2, the J gene TRBJ2-3, with 13 nucleotides matching TRBD2. This clonotype originated in a human donor in a cohort sampled during active COVID-19. The material sequenced was peripheral blood. This CDR3 is CASSPAGLAGSRDTQYF. CDR3 coding DNA: TGTGCCAGCAGCCCCGCGGGACTAGCGGGGTCCAGGGATACGCAGTATTTT.